This T cell receptor beta chain came from a study of blood T cell repertoires in COVID-19. Per the original methods: For nucleated cells, counts were estimated from reference gene primer amplification. Profiling relied on immunoSEQ multiplex PCR, and the TCRdb table lists in-frame clones only, not all of them. V, J and clone size are taken as reported in that table, and D and trimming were inferred from the DNA itself. In the table there are roughly 230,000 clones, 84% of which are singletons. In germline, CDR1 is MGHRA, CDR2 YSYEKL. J was trimmed by 1 base and V by 1 base; bases with no gene match: 4. This CDR3 has 16 residues.

This TCR derives from a man between 45 and 60 years old with acute or convalescent COVID-19. Sequenced sample: peripheral blood. The chain uses TRBV4-1 and TRBJ2-5; 9 nucleotides line up with TRBD2. The CDR3 DNA reads as TGCGCCAGCAGCCAAGCCCCTAGCGGGGCCCAAGAGACCCAGTACTTC. Its translation: CASSQAPSGAQETQYF.